Following are 26 T cell receptor beta chains from one sample sequenced in a study of T cell responses to AZD1222 COVID-19 vaccine. Libraries were prepared by immunoSEQ multiplex PCR; TCRdb keeps only in-frame clonotypes and omits some of them. The sample shows about 150,000 clones, more than 85% of them seen only once. The sample consisted of peripheral blood, taken on day 0 of AZD1222 vaccination. The source of these receptors is an adult in good health.

This chain connects TRBV27 to TRBJ2-7, with TRBD1 matching over 7 bases. Germline assignment: CDR1 MNHEY and CDR2 SMNVEV (reference sequence). This CDR3 contains 13 residues. The trim removed 6 bases at V and 3 bases at J, leaving 5 bases unmatched. CDR3 coding DNA: TGTGCCAGCAGCTCGGGGACAGTCTACGAGCAGTACTTC. It is translated as CASSSGTVYEQYF.

V gene TRBV6-5 combines with J gene TRBJ1-3; 7 bases map to TRBD1. The CDR3 is made up of 15 amino acids. Germline CDR1 and CDR2: MNHEY and SVGAGI. V was clipped by 0 bases and J by 2 bases; unmatched bases: 1. The CDR3 loop is CASSYSTGTGNTIYF. DNA of the CDR3: TGTGCCAGCAGTTACTCGACAGGGACTGGAAACACCATATATTTT.

This chain joins TRBV4-3 and TRBJ2-3; the match to TRBD2 covers 15 bases. The CDR3 spans 20 residues. V shed 5 bases and J 1 base; nucleotides not matched to a gene: 13. The germline V gene has CDR1 LGHNA and CDR2 YSLEER. CDR3 protein: CASSARTSGGAIGGTDTQYF. The DNA for the CDR3 is TGCGCCAGCAGCGCCCGGACTAGCGGGGGGGCGATTGGAGGCACAGATACGCAGTATTTT.

The J gene is TRBJ2-5, the V gene TRBV7-2; D is unresolved. Trimming took 1 base from V and 4 from J, leaving 13 bases between them. Germline values: CDR1 SGHTA, CDR2 FQGNSA. This CDR3 has 15 amino acids. The CDR3 reads CASSLEVSFRETQYF. As DNA, the CDR3 is TGTGCCAGCAGCTTAGAGGTTAGCTTCCGAGAGACCCAGTACTTC.

This clone has a single count. The chain uses TRBV6-5 and TRBJ2-4; possible D gene TRBD2, 5 bases. CDR3 length equals 13 residues. Germline loops: CDR1 MNHEY, CDR2 SVGAGI. The V end was cut by 7 bases, the J end by 6 bases, with 13 bases between. The CDR3 spells CASIYSRGNIQYF. CDR3 coding DNA: TGTGCCAGCATATACAGCCGGGGAAACATTCAGTACTTC.

The chain carries TRBV19 and TRBJ1-2; tentative D call: TRBD1 (5 bases). From germline, CDR1 is LNHDA and CDR2 SQIVND (reference sequence). The CDR3 spans 15 residues. The germline V and J ends were trimmed by 1 base and 2 bases, with 11 bases remaining between them. The CDR3 DNA reads TGTGCCAGTAGTATAGGGTTGGGGGGAAACTATGGCTACACCTTC. Translating it yields CASSIGLGGNYGYTF.

This chain uses TRBV13 with TRBJ1-1, with D unclear. The CDR3 totals 16 residues. Germline V gene data show CDR1 as PRHDT and CDR2 as FYEKMQ (reference sequence). V lost 1 base, J lost 0 bases, and 12 bases lay in between. The chain's CDR3 is CASSLEVFSVNTEAFF. The DNA for the CDR3 is TGTGCCAGCAGCTTAGAAGTGTTCAGCGTGAACACTGAAGCTTTCTTT.

The chain combines TRBV7-9 with TRBJ1-2; D call uncertain. The CDR3 consists of 12 residues. Trimming pared 3 bases from V and 8 bases from J, leaving 10 bases between. Germline loops: CDR1 SEHNR, CDR2 FQNEAQ (reference sequence). The CDR3 coding sequence is TGTGCCAGCAGCTTGGAAATTGGAGGCTACACCTTC. Translating it yields CASSLEIGGYTF. The full variable domain, rest sourced from reference TRBV7-9 and TRBJ1-2, is DTGVSQNPRHKITKRGQNVTFRCDPISEHNRLYWYRQTLGQGPEFLTYFQNEAQLEKSRLLSDRFSAERPKGSFSTLEIQRTEQGDSAMYLCASSLEIGGYTFGSGTRLTVV.

V gene TRBV10-3 combines with J gene TRBJ1-1; possibly TRBD1 for D (6 bases). This CDR3 is built from 14 residues. The V gene lost 6 bases and the J gene lost 1 base, with 12 bases spanning the gap. Germline V CDR1 and CDR2: ENHRY, SYGVKD. The chain's CDR3 is CAISVTDRNTEAFF. DNA for the CDR3: TGTGCCATCAGCGTTACGGACAGGAACACTGAAGCTTTCTTT.

The V and J genes are TRBV4-2 and TRBJ1-2; D may be TRBD1 (5 bases). The CDR3 contains 14 residues. V was trimmed by 1 base and J by 2 bases, leaving 8 bases between them. The germline CDR1 and CDR2 sequences are LGHNA and YNFKEQ. CDR3 loop: CASSQGDGNYGYTF. The CDR3 DNA sequence: TGTGCCAGCAGCCAAGGGGACGGGAACTATGGCTACACCTTC.

The V and J genes are TRBV6-1 and TRBJ2-5; D gene uncertain. The length of the CDR3 is 15 residues. The germline V gene has CDR1 MNHNS and CDR2 SASEGT. Trimming removed 2 bases at V and 1 base at J, with 11 bases between. DNA for the CDR3: TGTGCCAGCAGTGAATTCGAAATGGCCCAAGAGACCCAGTACTTC. The encoded protein is CASSEFEMAQETQYF.

The chain uses TRBV6-4 and TRBJ2-1; D may be TRBD1 (6 bases). V was shortened by 5 bases and J by 0 bases, with 11 bases between the two germline ends. Germline CDR1 MRHNA, CDR2 SNTAGT. CDR3 length equals 15 residues. DNA for the CDR3: TGTGCCAGCAGTCACAGGGCCGGCTCCTACAATGAGCAGTTCTTC. Its protein product is CASSHRAGSYNEQFF.

The J gene is TRBJ1-1, the V gene TRBV13; D not resolved. Germline values: CDR1 PRHDT, CDR2 FYEKMQ (reference sequence). This CDR3 spans 13 amino acids. V lost 3 bases, J lost 0 bases, and 5 bases lay in between. The CDR3 here is CASSLRMNTEAFF. The CDR3 region has the DNA TGTGCCAGCAGCTTGCGTATGAACACTGAAGCTTTCTTT.

This chain connects TRBV19 to TRBJ1-5; D unresolved. Germline CDR1 and CDR2: LNHDA and SQIVND (reference sequence). The CDR3 covers 15 residues. V lost 0 bases, J lost 1 base, and 7 bases lay in between. The CDR3 region is CASSIDRWSNQPQHF. CDR3 DNA: TGTGCCAGTAGTATAGATCGGTGGAGCAATCAGCCCCAGCATTTT.

The V gene is TRBV5-1, the J gene TRBJ2-7; D is possibly TRBD1 or TRBD2 (5 bases each). The germline V gene has CDR1 SGHRS and CDR2 YFSETQ. Trimming removed 5 bases at V and 1 base at J, with 13 bases between. There are 14 residues in the CDR3. Here the CDR3 DNA reads TGCGCCAGCAGGAGTCCCGGGACGTCCTACGAGCAGTACTTC. Translated: CASRSPGTSYEQYF.

This chain uses TRBV10-1 with TRBJ2-5; 7 nucleotides match TRBD2. Germline CDR1 WNHNN, CDR2 SYGVQD (reference sequence). The CDR3 is 14 amino acids. V dropped 3 bases and J dropped 3; count of bases not matched to a gene: 4. DNA for the CDR3: TGCGCCAGCAGTGACAGTCGGGGGGAAGAGACCCAGTACTTC. This encodes CASSDSRGEETQYF.

The rearrangement links TRBV5-5 to TRBJ2-7; tentatively, D is TRBD1 (6 bases). The CDR3 loop spans 15 amino acids. The germline gives CDR1 SGHKS, CDR2 YYEKEE (reference sequence). Trimming removed 2 bases at V and 5 bases at J, with 17 bases between. In nucleotides, the CDR3 is TGTGCCAGCAGCTTTTTTCGTCCAGGGGAGAACGAGCAGTACTTC. It is translated as CASSFFRPGENEQYF.

The J gene is TRBJ2-1, the V gene TRBV27; D is possibly TRBD1 (5 bases). The V end was cut by 3 bases, the J end by 0 bases, with 12 bases between. The CDR3 is made up of 16 amino acids. The V gene's germline CDR1 is MNHEY and CDR2 SMNVEV (reference sequence). The CDR3 sequence is CASSFTGYSSYNEQFF. The CDR3 DNA reads as TGTGCCAGCAGTTTTACAGGTTATAGCTCCTACAATGAGCAGTTCTTC.

The chain combines TRBV19 with TRBJ2-5; 16 positions agree with TRBD2. V lost 5 bases to trimming and J lost 3 bases; unmatched junction nucleotides: 3. The germline V gene has CDR1 LNHDA and CDR2 SQIVND (reference sequence). This CDR3 comprises 16 residues. The CDR3 loop reads CASSPGTSGGEETQYF. CDR3 sequence (DNA): TGTGCCAGTAGTCCCGGGACTAGCGGGGGGGAAGAGACCCAGTACTTC. The full variable domain, with the rest looked up from reference TRBV19 and TRBJ2-5, is DGGITQSPKYLFRKEGQNVTLSCEQNLNHDAMYWYRQDPGQGLRLIYYSQIVNDFQKGDIAEGYSVSREKKESFPLTVTSAQKNPTAFYLCASSPGTSGGEETQYFGPGTRLLVL.

This rearrangement joins TRBV9 to TRBJ1-4; the D gene is possibly TRBD1 (5 bases). CDR1 is SGDLS, CDR2 YYNGEE, per germline. Trimming left V 3 bases short and J 0 bases short, with 6 bases between. The CDR3 totals 14 residues. The CDR3 nucleotides are TGTGCCAGCAGCGCGACAGCAACTAATGAAAAACTGTTTTTT. It is translated as CASSATATNEKLFF.

The chain couples TRBV7-6 to TRBJ2-7, with 12 bases that match TRBD2. The V gene's germline CDR1 is SGHVS and CDR2 FNYEAQ. CDR3 size: 15 residues. V was pared by 5 bases and J by 3 bases, with 5 bases of the junction left unmatched. CDR3 loop: CASSDRLAGDYEQYF. In nucleotides, the CDR3 is TGTGCCAGCAGCGACCGACTAGCGGGGGACTACGAGCAGTACTTC.

This clone was recorded once. The chain carries TRBV11-3 and TRBJ2-3, with TRBD1 as a possible D gene (7 bases). This CDR3 has 13 amino acids. In germline, CDR1 is SGHNT, CDR2 YENEEA. V was trimmed by 5 bases and J by 3 bases, leaving 9 bases between them. CDR3 sequence reads: CASSAGQTDTQYF. The DNA for the CDR3 is TGTGCCAGCAGCGCGGGACAGACAGATACGCAGTATTTT. The full variable domain, rest sourced from reference TRBV11-3 and TRBJ2-3, is EAGVVQSPRYKIIEKKQPVAFWCNPISGHNTLYWYLQNLGQGPELLIRYENEEAVDDSQLPKDRFSAERLKGVDSTLKIQPAELGDSAVYLCASSAGQTDTQYFGPGTRLTVL.

This clone was found once. This chain links TRBV5-1 with TRBJ1-6; TRBD1 is a possible D gene (5 bases). The CDR3 has 20 residues. The V end lost 1 base, the J end lost 9 bases, and 29 bases lay between the germline ends. Germline values: CDR1 SGHRS, CDR2 YFSETQ. CDR3 bases: TGCGCCAGCAGCTTGAAGGAGGCAAAGACAGCACCTCCGGGAATTTCACCCCTCCACTTT. Protein sequence: CASSLKEAKTAPPGISPLHF.

This CDR3 reads CASSIAGRGFYGYTF. CDR3 nucleotide sequence: TGTGCCAGTAGTATAGCCGGGCGGGGGTTCTATGGCTACACCTTC. The chain has TRBV19 and TRBJ1-2; possible D gene TRBD1, 5 bases. In germline, CDR1 is LNHDA, CDR2 SQIVND (reference sequence). V was pared by 1 base and J by 4 bases, with 13 bases between. The CDR3 covers 15 residues. Drawing the rest from reference TRBV19 and TRBJ1-2, the complete variable domain is DGGITQSPKYLFRKEGQNVTLSCEQNLNHDAMYWYRQDPGQGLRLIYYSQIVNDFQKGDIAEGYSVSREKKESFPLTVTSAQKNPTAFYLCASSIAGRGFYGYTFGSGTRLTVV.

This clone is a singleton in its sample. CDR3 amino acids: CASSGRTGGTRNEQYF. The CDR3 DNA reads as TGTGCCAGCAGTGGGCGAACAGGGGGCACGAGAAACGAGCAGTACTTC. V is TRBV2 and J is TRBJ2-7, with TRBD1 matching 9 bases. Germline assignment: CDR1 SNHLY and CDR2 FYNNEI. This CDR3 region has 16 residues. V shed 4 bases and J 5 bases; nucleotides not matched to a gene: 12.

About this clone itself: Other DNA sequences within the sample encode an identical CDR3. The rearrangement links TRBV19 to TRBJ1-1; D is ambiguous. With 6 bases removed from V and 1 base from J, the gap between germline ends came to 9 bases. The germline V gene encodes CDR1 LNHDA and CDR2 SQIVND (reference sequence). The CDR3 covers 13 residues. DNA of the CDR3: TGTGCCAGTAGCATCAGTGGGAACACTGAAGCTTTCTTT. Its translation: CASSISGNTEAFF.